This T cell receptor beta chain was captured by sequencing in a study of cytomegalovirus exposure and HLA in healthy donors. General study findings and limits: It has been reported that TCR beta sequences accurately predicted the HLA-A and HLA-B alleles of most subjects. Cytomegalovirus-associated status was assigned to more than 150 TCR beta chains.

Germline CDR1 and CDR2: SGHAT and FQNNGV. The ends lost 5 bases at V and 0 bases at J; junction bases unmatched: 3. This CDR3 contains 14 residues. Worth noting for this clone: As yet, its antigen is unknown.

PCR was performed using 60 Vbeta and 13 Jbeta primers. The method was immunoSEQ multiplex PCR; TCRdb's version includes in-frame clones alone and lacks a portion of them. This sample has some 110,000 clones, with 65% to 75% found just once. The chain uses TRBV11-2 and TRBJ1-1; TRBD1 aligns across 7 bases. This TCR came from a man aged 25-45 years in good health and CMV-seropositive. Sequenced material: PBMCs. The CDR3 DNA reads TGTGCCAGCAGCCCGGGGACAGTGAACACTGAAGCTTTCTTT. Its translation is CASSPGTVNTEAFF.